The present TCR beta chain was sequenced within a study of T cell changes during pregnancy in multiple sclerosis. The V gene lost 6 bases and the J gene lost 2 bases, with 17 bases spanning the gap. CDR3 length: 16 residues. The V gene's germline CDR1 is LNHDA and CDR2 SQIVND (reference sequence). TCRdb's table, derived via immunoSEQ multiplex PCR, lists solely in-frame clones and lacks some. The data hold fewer than 90,000 clones, with around 94% observed a single time. Sequenced material: peripheral blood, taken after pregnancy. This receptor was obtained from a female donor in good health, enrolled as a control in a pregnancy study. The chain uses TRBV19 and TRBJ1-5, with a weak D call TRBD1 (5 bases). CDR3 DNA sequence: TGTGCCAGTAGCCTGTTAGGGCAGGGCGGCAATCAGCCCCAGCATTTT. Its protein product is CASSLLGQGGNQPQHF.